One T cell receptor beta chain is described in this entry. The antigen it recognizes is unknown. No base qualities exist here, and no much larger clone lies one base off it. The data derive from a study of draining lymph node invasion in breast cancer (TCRdb year 2020). Background for the entire study: Nodal metastasis was diagnosed by histology and cytokeratin immunohistochemistry and confirmed by EpCAM/CD45 flow cytometry. A separate targeted assay used bulk TCR-beta CDR3 sequencing to compare sorted memory regulatory T cells with memory conventional CD4 T cells across breast cancer tissues. Matched non-invaded and tumor-invaded tumor-draining lymph nodes plus the primary tumor were contributed by each patient, with both Treg and Tconv subsets profiled. The separate targeted TCR sequencing included lymph nodes from five patients, and primary tumors were also sequenced for three of those five patients. Points the paper makes about the study in general: TCRs shared between the Treg and Tconv subsets were regarded as suggesting, but not proving, a common clonal origin. Roughly 13-22% of Treg TCRs were shared with Tconvs per tissue, interpreted as suggesting peripheral Treg induction. The tumor top-100 clone tracking analysis was possible in only a couple of patients. In the targeted TCR-seq data, Tregs appeared more clonally expanded than Tconvs in all tissues, and both subsets were less diverse in tumor than lymph nodes. Data could not resolve whether Treg conversion occurred in a given organ or whether converted Tregs recirculated between nodes and tumor. Detection of some of the top 100 tumor clones in both invaded and non-invaded nodes suggests recirculation between tumor and draining nodes.

The CDR3 sequence holds 13 residues, the cysteine and phenylalanine included. Here the CDR3 DNA is all that survives: 39 bases in frame from base 1. Relative to germline, V is 3 bases shorter and J is 4 bases shorter, with 12 bases between their ends. The germline V gene (reference sequence) supplies CDR1 DFQATT and CDR2 SNEGSKA. The library was obtained by bulk RNA-seq. TCRdb records Illumina HiSeq 2500 as the sequencer. Per the original workflow: CDR3 sequences in the separate targeted TCR-seq dataset were extracted from raw reads and quantified using MiXCR version 2.1.5 with default parameters. The separate targeted TCR-seq dataset defined each TCR-beta clone by its combination of V gene, J gene and CDR3 sequence. In the separate targeted TCR-seq dataset, clones with fewer than three counts were first removed, after which only the 90% most strongly expressed clones per sample were kept. In the separate targeted TCR-seq dataset, Treg-Tconv overlap was calculated per tissue as the number of shared clones divided by the total number of Treg clones, multiplied by 100. TCRdb applied fastp at Q25 and MiXCR to the public reads, then kept only in-frame beta chains. Each record represents a unique CDR3 protein, reported with the most common genes and DNA among its rows. TCRdb's processing, not the authors', yielded these V and J calls. The sample data list about 2,600 distinct CDR3 sequences, and about two thirds of these were observed just once. The ten largest account for around 2.9% of the sample.

For memory regulatory T cells, the sort was based on CD4+ CD45RA- CD25high cells. Tumor-draining lymph nodes were classified as non-invaded or invaded according to absence or presence of metastatic tumor cells. Before staining and sorting, T cells were pre-enriched using a Miltenyi Pan T Cell isolation kit. Immunohistochemistry for estrogen receptor, progesterone receptor, HER2 and Ki-67 was used to characterize primary tumors. Fresh surgical tissue was processed within a few hours after surgery by cutting into small fragments. Tissue fragments were enzymatically digested with Liberase TL plus DNase for less than 25 minutes and filtered through a 40-micrometer strainer. Sorting used a BD FACS Aria II with about 96-99% purity, after DAPI live/dead staining. Sorted cells were lysed in TCL buffer and RNA was purified with a Norgen Single Cell RNA purification kit including DNase treatment.

The V and J genes are TRBV20-1 and TRBJ1-1, with TRBD1 as a weak D call on 5 bases. This sequence was found in a female donor with luminal breast cancer. Sequenced material: sorted memory Tregs from a lymph node. The cell subset or site label corresponds to: CD45RA-negative sorted CD4+ T cells (memory Tconv or effector/memory Treg). The CDR3 protein sequence reads: CSASSQGGTEAFF. The bases are TGCAGTGCTAGCTCCCAGGGTGGCACTGAAGCTTTCTTT.